This passage covers 4 T cell receptor beta chains from one sample sequenced in a study of technical replicates of blood from several donors. Measured with immunoSEQ multiplex PCR; TCRdb has only the in-frame clones, and not every one. The table has 62,000 or so clones, about 87% seen once. Sequences were obtained from PBMCs. The receptors were gathered from a human donor in good health. Some clones in this sample may be carry-over from other donors' samples.

The V call is TRBV7-9, the J call TRBJ2-2, with 8 bases that match TRBD2. Germline assignment: CDR1 SEHNR and CDR2 FQNEAQ (reference sequence). This CDR3 contains 15 residues. V was pared by 11 bases and J by 5 bases, with 13 bases of the junction left unmatched. The CDR3 loop reads CAARREGRETGELFF. The CDR3 DNA sequence: TGTGCCGCCCGCCGGGAGGGCCGTGAAACCGGGGAGCTGTTTTTT.

In this sample, this clone turned up a few times. The rearrangement joins TRBV5-1 to TRBJ1-2, with D uncertain. Trimming took off 5 bases at V and 4 bases at J, with 12 bases between the two ends. In germline, CDR1 is SGHRS, CDR2 YFSETQ. The CDR3 covers 13 residues. CDR3 in DNA: TGCGCCAGCAGATCCCTCTCGGGCTATGGCTACACCTTC. It is translated as CASRSLSGYGYTF.

This clone was picked up a small number of times. This chain links TRBV4-1 with TRBJ2-3; D is unclear. V was shortened by 4 bases and J by 4 bases, with 9 bases between the two germline ends. The CDR3 loop spans 13 amino acids. Germline V lookup: CDR1 MGHRA, CDR2 YSYEKL. In DNA, the CDR3 is TGCGCCAGCAGCCCAGTGGTCGCAGATACGCAGTATTTT. Its protein is CASSPVVADTQYF.

The chain is built from TRBV2 and TRBJ1-3; 7 bases line up with TRBD1. Trimming at V came to 6 bases and at J to 0 bases, leaving 8 bases not matched to a gene. Germline CDR1 reads SNHLY; CDR2 reads FYNNEI. CDR3 length: 16 amino acids. The CDR3 DNA follows: TGTGCCAGCAGCCCCCAGACAGGGACCTCTGGAAACACCATATATTTT. Amino acid sequence: CASSPQTGTSGNTIYF.